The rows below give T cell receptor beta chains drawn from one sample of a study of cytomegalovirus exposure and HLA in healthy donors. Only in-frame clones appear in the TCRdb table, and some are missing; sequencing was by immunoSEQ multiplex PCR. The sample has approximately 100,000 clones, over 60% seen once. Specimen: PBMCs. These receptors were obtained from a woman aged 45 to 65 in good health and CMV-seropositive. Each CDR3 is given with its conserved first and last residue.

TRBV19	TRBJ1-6	CASNTGQGSPLHF
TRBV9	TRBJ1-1	CASSVVGSSMNTEAFF
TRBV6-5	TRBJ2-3	CASSLLAEGPDTQYF
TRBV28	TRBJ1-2	CASSLMLRTGERRGYTF
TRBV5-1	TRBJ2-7	CASSLEGRKQYF
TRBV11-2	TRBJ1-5	CASGHHNQPQHF
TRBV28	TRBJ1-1	CASSRDRRILNTEAFF
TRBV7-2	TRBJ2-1	CASSLRPGAGISYNEQFF
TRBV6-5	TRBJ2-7	CASSYGAAFHYEQYF
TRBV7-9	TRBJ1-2	CASSRGYYDYGYTF
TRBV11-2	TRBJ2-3	CASSFYRGGGTDTQYF
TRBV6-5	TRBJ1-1	CASSPRRNTEAFF
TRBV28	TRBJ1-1	CASSLGALAVNTEAFF
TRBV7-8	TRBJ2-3	CASSLGTSGVGDTQYF
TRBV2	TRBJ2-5	CASIKSRDKYF